This T cell receptor beta chain was identified in a study of blood T cell repertoires in COVID-19. The germline gives CDR1 SGHRS, CDR2 YFSETQ. V was clipped by 2 bases and J by 0 bases, with 8 bases between them. The CDR3 runs 14 residues. Produced via immunoSEQ multiplex PCR; TCRdb's table is partial and in-frame only. Of about 140,000 clones listed, roughly 85% were seen once; the top ten hold roughly 4.3%. Sequences were obtained from PBMCs or T cells enriched from blood (not recorded which). The rearrangement links TRBV5-1 to TRBJ1-1; the D is unclear. The clonotype originates from a man aged 50 to 59 who had recovered from COVID-19. The DNA for the CDR3 is TGCGCCAGCAGCTTCAGGATCATGAACACTGAAGCTTTCTTT. Translation: CASSFRIMNTEAFF.